One TCR beta chain is described in this entry. This clonotype was seen a handful of times. Its specific antigen is unknown. Per-base quality was not reported, and no clone a single base away is much larger than it. Stable Graves' hyperthyroidism was defined as no progression to ophthalmopathy during 18 months of follow-up. The hyperthyroidism patients were between 18 and 65 years old and newly diagnosed, with a disease duration of less than 2 months. The study excluded patients with uncontrolled infections, other autoimmune diseases, pregnancy or lactation. Diagnoses relied on clinical symptoms, serum thyroxine and TRAb, thyroid ultrasound and orbital computed tomography. Ficoll-Paque density gradient centrifugation was used to isolate PBMCs from 10 ml of fresh peripheral blood. Trizol reagent was used to extract total RNA, and RNA quality was then checked on an Agilent 2100 Bioanalyzer. The CDR3 measures 13 amino acids from cysteine to phenylalanine. Just the 39-base CDR3 DNA is kept, in frame starting at base 1. The germline V gene encodes CDR1 DFQATT and CDR2 SNEGSKA (reference sequence). V lost 6 bases and J lost 7 bases; the stretch between them is 19 bases long.

This specimen comes from a study of T cells in Graves' hyperthyroidism and ophthalmopathy (dated by TCRdb to the late 2010s). About the study as a whole: Peripheral blood samples were taken at the time of initial diagnosis, prior to any treatment. TCR V-J signatures able to tell the groups apart were searched for in a discovery cohort of 90 to 100 patients, of whom roughly 42 had Graves' ophthalmopathy and about 60 had stable Graves' hyperthyroidism. Whether ophthalmopathy could be predicted prospectively was tested in an independent validation cohort made up of under 20 hyperthyroidism patients plus 17 patients who later progressed to ophthalmopathy. For training and testing, the roughly 100 patients in the discovery cohort were randomly divided in a 7:3 ratio. In more than 5 Graves' hyperthyroidism patients, the study also compared T-cell repertoires from thyroid tissue with T-cell repertoires from blood. Once sampling was done, hyperthyroidism patients were given methimazole at a starting dose of 30 mg daily, whereas ophthalmopathy patients were given high-dose intravenous methylprednisolone. The paper describes TCR Vbeta CDR3 sequencing of 135 peripheral blood samples, made up of approximately 40 ophthalmopathy patients, some 76 hyperthyroidism patients and 17 progressor patients.

The TCR beta CDR3 regions were amplified from the RNA transcripts. The TCR CDR3 was subjected to a first round of RT-PCR using the HTBI primer set and the Qiagen OneStep RT-PCR kit. Libraries were constructed in a second round of multiplex PCR, after which size selection and purification were performed. Libraries were sequenced paired-end with 100 bp reads on an Illumina HiSeq2000. Per the authors' processing: SOAPnuke was used to process the raw data, with reads discarded if the reads contained adapters or uncalled bases, had a mean Phred below 15, or lacked an exact constant-primer or identifier match. High-quality paired reads were merged using COPE v1.2.5, and each unique nucleotide sequence was defined as a clonotype. MiTCR v1.1 was used to align the clonotypes against IMGT TRBV, TRBD and TRBJ reference segments. The analysis was restricted to V-J combinations with a frequency above 0.0001, which together covered 98% to 99.2% of the repertoires. The TCS score was defined as F50 (clonal expansion) divided by E x V (chaos), with BLOSUM62-based TCRdist calculated between CDR3 peptides within each V-J. Welch's t-statistics and random forest reduced some 510 V-J features to roughly 13, which were used in a naive Bayes classifier (R e1071). The Morisita-Horn index was used to measure how similar the thyroid and blood repertoires were. TCRdb's own reprocessing of the public reads used fastp at Q25 and MiXCR and kept productive beta chains. Duplicate CDR3 protein sequences are folded into a single record with the most common DNA and genes. For this entry, the V and J calls and clone size follow TCRdb and not the study's own pipeline. For this sample there are roughly 840,000 distinct CDR3 sequences; 35% to 45% appear just once. Over 8% of the sample rests with the top ten.

Results the study describes overall, beyond this receptor: In validation, progression to ophthalmopathy was predicted by the model with 70.59% sensitivity and approximately 78% specificity, a median of about 6.8 months before onset. Most expanded thyroid clonotypes (frequency above 0.001) were also detected in blood, a finding suggesting that blood repertoires may reflect thyroid immune responses. A model built on a 13 V-J signature distinguished ophthalmopathy from stable hyperthyroidism, reaching over 85% sensitivity and around 81% specificity in cross-validation and 80%/75% in testing. Sample size was not statistically predetermined, and investigators were not blinded to group allocation.

The sequence was collected from a man between 18 and 35 years old with Graves' hyperthyroidism. The chain links TRBV20-1 with TRBJ2-7; the D gene is perhaps TRBD2, on 8 matching bases. The material sequenced was blood. The CDR3: CSALQTGTREQYF. The DNA reads TGCAGTGCCCTGCAGACAGGGACTAGGGAGCAGTACTTC.